This TCR beta chain was obtained from a study of shared clonotypes between healthy human individuals. Notes on the study in general: Approximately 5.3% was the fraction of naive CD4 clonotypes found shared across several donors.

This clone was seen a handful of times. Its antigen is as yet unknown. Genomic DNA of every subset was divided equally among multiple immunoSEQ plates. Generated by immunoSEQ multiplex PCR, the TCRdb table keeps only in-frame clones and is missing some. The data show 2 million to 2.5 million clones, approximately 96% seen once. The specimen sequenced was naive CD4+ T cells sorted from blood. As to subset: CD45RA+ positively selected. This clonotype was obtained from a man between 18 and 29 years old in good health.

CDR3 sequence: CASSKTANNQPQHF. In DNA, the CDR3 is TGTGCCAGTAGTAAGACAGCGAACAATCAGCCCCAGCATTTT. The chain combines TRBV19 with TRBJ1-5; maybe TRBD1 (5 bases). Germline V gene data show CDR1 as LNHDA and CDR2 as SQIVND (reference sequence). The CDR3 length is 14 residues. V was trimmed by 4 bases and J by 3 bases, leaving 10 bases between them.